The 29 T cell receptor beta chains below come from one sample, sequenced in a study of blood T cell repertoires in COVID-19. TCRdb's table, derived via immunoSEQ multiplex PCR, lists solely in-frame clones and lacks some. Among around 140,000 clones listed, about 86% were seen once. Sequencing used PBMCs or T cells enriched from blood (not recorded which). Source of these receptors: a man in his forties with acute COVID-19.

The chain uses TRBV19 and TRBJ2-7; 9 bases map to TRBD2. With V trimmed by 5 bases and J by 4 bases, 12 bases remained unmatched. This CDR3 is 16 amino acids long. Germline loops: CDR1 LNHDA, CDR2 SQIVND (reference sequence). This chain's CDR3 is CASSRKLAGEGYEQYF. Here the CDR3 DNA reads TGTGCCAGTAGTCGTAAATTAGCGGGAGAAGGGTACGAGCAGTACTTC.

The chain uses TRBV24-1 and TRBJ2-5; 14 bases map to TRBD2. Germline trimming cut 9 bases from V and 4 bases from J; bases unmatched to any gene: 6. The CDR3 spans 15 residues. Germline values: CDR1 KGHDR, CDR2 SFDVKD. The CDR3 reads CATGGTSGGRETQYF. The CDR3 region has the DNA TGTGCCACCGGGGGGACTAGCGGGGGACGAGAGACCCAGTACTTC.

The chain combines TRBV15 with TRBJ1-5, with a weak D call TRBD1 (5 bases). Germline CDR1 reads LNHNV; CDR2 reads YYDKDF (reference sequence). With 2 bases removed from V and 9 bases from J, the gap between germline ends came to 20 bases. This CDR3 comprises 16 residues. The CDR3 DNA sequence: TGTGCCACCAGCAGATTCCAGGGAACTTTAAGGTCGCCCCAGCATTTT. It translates to CATSRFQGTLRSPQHF.

This clone was counted once. Here the CDR3 reads CASSGQTRATNEKLFF. DNA of the CDR3: TGCGCCAGCAGTGGACAGACTCGAGCAACTAATGAAAAACTGTTTTTT. The chain joins TRBV10-1 to TRBJ1-4; the D gene is possibly TRBD1 (5 bases). This CDR3 region has 16 residues. Germline CDR1 WNHNN, CDR2 SYGVQD (reference sequence). Trimming took 4 bases from V and 0 from J, leaving 12 bases between them.

This chain connects TRBV6-5 to TRBJ1-6; 9 nucleotides line up with TRBD1. Germline CDR1 MNHEY, CDR2 SVGAGI. This CDR3 is 15 amino acids long. V shed 5 bases, J shed 10 bases, and the junction held 9 bases outside the gene matches. The CDR3 region is CASSPPGQGVSPLHF. The CDR3 DNA reads as TGTGCCAGCAGTCCACCGGGACAGGGTGTGTCACCCCTCCACTTT.

The rearrangement links TRBV5-1 to TRBJ2-7; 9 nucleotides line up with TRBD1. This CDR3 is built from 15 residues. Germline V gene lookup returns CDR1 SGHRS and CDR2 YFSETQ. Trimming cost V 4 bases and J 6 bases; bases outside gene matches: 11. CDR3 DNA sequence: TGCGCCAGCAGCCCGGTAGGGACAGGGTCCCTCGAGCAGTACTTC. Its translation: CASSPVGTGSLEQYF.

The rearrangement joins TRBV7-2 to TRBJ2-3, with a tentative D call TRBD2 (5 bases). The V end was cut by 1 base, the J end by 5 bases, with 7 bases between. The CDR3 runs to 13 residues. Germline-derived CDR1 and CDR2 are SGHTA and FQGNSA. The CDR3 DNA reads TGTGCCAGCAGCTTAGTACGGGAAGATACGCAGTATTTT. Its translation is CASSLVREDTQYF.

The CDR3 region has the DNA TGCGCCAGCAGCCGCGGGGAGTTCCAAGAGACCCAGTACTTC. This encodes CASSRGEFQETQYF. The chain recombines TRBV4-1 with TRBJ2-5, with a weak D call TRBD2 (6 bases). The germline gives CDR1 MGHRA, CDR2 YSYEKL. The V end lost 4 bases, the J end lost 1 base, and 10 bases lay between the germline ends. The CDR3 runs 14 residues.

This chain connects TRBV10-3 to TRBJ2-5; 10 nucleotides align to TRBD1. Per the germline V gene, CDR1 is ENHRY and CDR2 is SYGVKD. Trimming cost V 6 bases and J 5 bases; bases outside gene matches: 9. CDR3 length: 15 residues. CDR3 sequence reads: CAISDPGQGLETQYF. The CDR3 DNA sequence: TGTGCCATCAGCGATCCGGGACAGGGGTTGGAGACCCAGTACTTC.

The rearrangement uses TRBV7-9 and TRBJ2-4; 9 nucleotides align to TRBD2. Unmatched junction bases numbered 10, after V lost 4 bases and J lost 0 bases. The V gene's germline CDR1 is SEHNR and CDR2 FQNEAQ (reference sequence). CDR3 length equals 18 residues. The DNA of the CDR3 is TGTGCCAGCAGCTCCTCGGCGGGGGGGACGCTAGCCAAAAACATTCAGTACTTC. Translating gives CASSSSAGGTLAKNIQYF.

This clone came up a few times. The genes are TRBV18 and TRBJ2-2; D unresolved. Per germline, CDR1 KGHSH and CDR2 LQKENI. With 0 bases removed from V and 1 base from J, the gap between germline ends came to 6 bases. The CDR3 is 15 residues long. Written as DNA, the CDR3 is TGTGCCAGCTCACCACCTGCAGGGAACACCGGGGAGCTGTTTTTT. As protein: CASSPPAGNTGELFF.

The V gene is TRBV6-5, the J gene TRBJ1-4; weak D call: TRBD1 (5 bases). Germline V gene lookup returns CDR1 MNHEY and CDR2 SVGAGI. The V end was cut by 2 bases, the J end by 14 bases, with 12 bases between. The CDR3 has 12 amino acids. DNA of the CDR3: TGTGCCAGCAGTTACGGGCGGGGCTCTCTGTTTTTT. Translation: CASSYGRGSLFF.

The V call is TRBV19, the J call TRBJ2-3; maybe TRBD1 (7 bases). Germline CDR1 is LNHDA and CDR2 is SQIVND (reference sequence). The CDR3 length is 15 residues. Trimming stripped 2 bases from V and 1 base from J, with 10 bases between. The CDR3 loop is CASSIQGGGTDTQYF. CDR3 bases: TGTGCCAGTAGTATACAGGGGGGTGGCACAGATACGCAGTATTTT.

The chain has TRBV28 and TRBJ2-2, with no clear D. V was clipped by 7 bases and J by 0 bases, with 9 bases between them. Germline V CDR1 and CDR2: MDHEN, SYDVKM. The CDR3 has 14 residues. CDR3 residues: CASILTPNTGELFF. The CDR3 nucleotides are TGTGCCAGCATCCTAACCCCGAACACCGGGGAGCTGTTTTTT.

The rearrangement links TRBV6-5 to TRBJ2-5; D uncertain. V was shortened by 6 bases and J by 5 bases, with 10 bases between the two germline ends. This CDR3 region has 12 residues. Germline CDR1 and CDR2: MNHEY and SVGAGI. The CDR3 loop is CASSSSRETQYF. As DNA, the CDR3 is TGTGCCAGCAGCTCATCCAGGGAGACCCAGTACTTC.

The chain combines TRBV3-1 (or the pseudogene TRBV3-2) with TRBJ1-2; 8 nucleotides match TRBD1. The CDR3 extends over 13 amino acids. Trimming cost V 10 bases and J 4 bases; bases outside gene matches: 8. In germline, CDR1 is LGHDT, CDR2 YNNKEL (reference sequence). The CDR3 region is CATTGDGTYGYTF. The DNA of the CDR3 is TGTGCCACGACAGGGGATGGGACCTATGGCTACACCTTC.

The CDR3 DNA sequence: TGTGCCAGCACCCCGGGTTCCCAAGAGACCCAGTACTTC. Encoded protein: CASTPGSQETQYF. The rearrangement joins TRBV6-5 to TRBJ2-5; D is uncertain. Germline values: CDR1 MNHEY, CDR2 SVGAGI. CDR3 length equals 13 residues. Trimming removed 7 bases from V and 1 base from J, with 10 bases in between.

This clone was seen a few times. The V call is TRBV3-1 (or the pseudogene TRBV3-2), the J call TRBJ1-3; D is unclear. V was clipped by 4 bases and J by 4 bases, with 8 bases between them. CDR3 length equals 13 residues. The germline V gene has CDR1 LGHDT and CDR2 YNNKEL (reference sequence). This chain's CDR3 is CASSPSSGNTIYF. CDR3 nucleotide sequence: TGTGCCAGCAGCCCGAGCTCCGGAAACACCATATATTTT.

CDR3 residues: CASSFGSGPSSTDTQYF. In nucleotides, the CDR3 is TGTGCCAGCAGCTTTGGGAGCGGTCCTTCTAGCACAGATACGCAGTATTTT. This sequence joins TRBV11-2 and TRBJ2-3, with a possible D match to TRBD2 (5 bases). The length of the CDR3 is 17 residues. Trimming left V 3 bases short and J 0 bases short, with 16 bases between. CDR1 and CDR2 (germline): SGHAT, FQNNGV.

The chain recombines TRBV14 with TRBJ2-2, with 9 bases identical to TRBD2. Germline lookup yields CDR1 SGHDN and CDR2 FVKESK. The CDR3 consists of 16 residues. With 4 bases clipped from V and 7 bases from J, the junction kept 10 bases outside the gene matches. DNA of the CDR3: TGTGCCAGCAGCCCCCGCAATAGCGGGAGTGTCGGGGAGCTGTTTTTT. Its protein is CASSPRNSGSVGELFF.

The sample holds one count of this clone. The rearrangement uses TRBV28 and TRBJ1-3; 9 bases are a match to TRBD1. Germline trimming cut 8 bases from V and 0 bases from J; bases unmatched to any gene: 5. Germline V gene data show CDR1 as MDHEN and CDR2 as SYDVKM. The CDR3 extends over 15 amino acids. The CDR3 nucleotides read TGTGCCAGCTCAACAGGGGGCTTCTCTGGAAACACCATATATTTT. As protein: CASSTGGFSGNTIYF.

The V and J genes are TRBV6-5 and TRBJ1-5; 7 bases agree with TRBD1. The CDR3 consists of 15 residues. Germline V lookup: CDR1 MNHEY, CDR2 SVGAGI. With 0 bases clipped from V and 7 bases from J, the junction kept 6 bases outside the gene matches. The CDR3, as DNA: TGTGCCAGCAGTTACTCTTACAGGGGACGGCAGCCCCAGCATTTT. Its protein product is CASSYSYRGRQPQHF.

The chain is built from TRBV5-1 and TRBJ1-2; D uncertain. Germline V gives CDR1 SGHRS, CDR2 YFSETQ. The CDR3 is 15 residues long. The ends were cut back, 0 bases at V and 0 bases at J, with 9 bases in the middle. CDR3 sequence reads: CASSLALGANYGYTF. In DNA, the CDR3 is TGCGCCAGCAGCTTGGCGCTGGGAGCTAACTATGGCTACACCTTC.

The genes are TRBV9 and TRBJ2-1, with 7 bases matching TRBD2. The junction had 7 bases not matched to a gene; V was cut back by 0 bases and J by 7 bases. The CDR3 covers 15 residues. Germline V gene sequence: CDR1 SGDLS, CDR2 YYNGEE. In DNA, the CDR3 is TGTGCCAGCAGCGTAGCAGCTAGCGGAGGAAATGAGCAGTTCTTC. Protein product: CASSVAASGGNEQFF.

The gene calls are TRBV3-1 (or the pseudogene TRBV3-2) and TRBJ1-3, with 8 bases that match TRBD1. From germline, CDR1 is LGHDT and CDR2 YNNKEL (reference sequence). J lost 3 bases, V lost 3 bases, and 4 bases had no gene match. The CDR3 runs to 15 residues. CDR3 nucleotides: TGTGCCAGCAGCCACACGGGACAGGATGGAAACACCATATATTTT. Translation: CASSHTGQDGNTIYF.

In its sample, this clone was seen a few times. The J gene is TRBJ2-7, the V gene TRBV10-3; D is possibly TRBD2 (6 bases). The CDR3 consists of 16 residues. From germline, CDR1 is ENHRY and CDR2 SYGVKD. V was pared by 3 bases and J by 0 bases, with 15 bases between. The CDR3 bases are TGTGCCATCAGTGACCCGGGGGTTCTGAGCTCCTACGAGCAGTACTTC. Encoded protein: CAISDPGVLSSYEQYF.

The chain has TRBV10-2 and TRBJ2-7; TRBD1 might be the D (8 bases). V lost 5 bases and J lost 2, with 13 bases in between. This CDR3 comprises 14 residues. CDR1 is WSHSY and CDR2 is SAAADI in the germline V gene. In DNA, the CDR3 is TGCGCCAGCAGTCCAACAGGGGGGGCCTACGAGCAGTACTTC. As protein: CASSPTGGAYEQYF.

J is TRBJ1-2 and V is TRBV2; D is possibly TRBD1 (5 bases). Between the trimmed V and J ends, which lost 6 bases and 6 bases, there was a span of 14 bases. The CDR3 loop spans 13 amino acids. Germline CDR1 reads SNHLY; CDR2 reads FYNNEI. In nucleotides, the CDR3 is TGTGCCAGCAGGGTCGGCAGGGCTCATGGCTACACCTTC. This codes for CASRVGRAHGYTF.

The chain is built from TRBV7-3 and TRBJ2-2, with a tentative D call TRBD2 (5 bases). The germline V gene encodes CDR1 SGHTA and CDR2 FQGTGA. The V end was cut by 2 bases, the J end by 6 bases, with 10 bases between. This CDR3 is built from 14 residues. The CDR3 is CASSLAEGAGELFF. The CDR3 DNA reads as TGTGCCAGCAGCTTAGCCGAGGGCGCCGGGGAGCTGTTTTTT.